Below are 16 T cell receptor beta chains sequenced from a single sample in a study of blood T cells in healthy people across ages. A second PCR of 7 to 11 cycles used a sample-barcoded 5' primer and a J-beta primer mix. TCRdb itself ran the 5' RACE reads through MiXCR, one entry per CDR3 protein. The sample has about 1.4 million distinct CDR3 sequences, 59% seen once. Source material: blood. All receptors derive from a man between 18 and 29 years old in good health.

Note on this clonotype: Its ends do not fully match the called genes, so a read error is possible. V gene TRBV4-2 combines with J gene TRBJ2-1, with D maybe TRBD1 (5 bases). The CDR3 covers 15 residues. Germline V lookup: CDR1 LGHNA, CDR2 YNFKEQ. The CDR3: CASSQDAGIYSEQFF. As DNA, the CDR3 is TGTGCCAGCAGCCAAGATGCAGGGATCTACAGTGAGCAGTTCTTC.

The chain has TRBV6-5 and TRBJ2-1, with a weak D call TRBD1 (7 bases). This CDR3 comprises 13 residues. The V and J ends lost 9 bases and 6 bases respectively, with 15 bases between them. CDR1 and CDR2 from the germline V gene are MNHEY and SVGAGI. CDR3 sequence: CASRGRGANEQFF. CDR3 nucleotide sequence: TGTGCCAGTCGAGGCAGGGGGGCCAATGAGCAGTTCTTC.

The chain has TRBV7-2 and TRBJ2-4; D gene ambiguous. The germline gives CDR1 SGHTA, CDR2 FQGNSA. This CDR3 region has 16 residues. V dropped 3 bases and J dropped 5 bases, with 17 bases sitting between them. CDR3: CASSFGVGFGENIQYF. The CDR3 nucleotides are TGTGCCAGCAGCTTTGGGGTCGGGTTTGGGGAAAACATTCAGTACTTC. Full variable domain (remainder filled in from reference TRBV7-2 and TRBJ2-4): GAGVSQSPSNKVTEKGKDVELRCDPISGHTALYWYRQSLGQGLEFLIYFQGNSAPDKSGLPSDRFSAERTGGSVSTLTIQRTQQEDSAVYLCASSFGVGFGENIQYFGAGTRLSVL.

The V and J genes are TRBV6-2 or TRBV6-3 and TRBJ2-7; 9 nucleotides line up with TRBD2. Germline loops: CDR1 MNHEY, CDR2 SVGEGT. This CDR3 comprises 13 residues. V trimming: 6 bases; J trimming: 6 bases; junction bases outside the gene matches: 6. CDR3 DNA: TGTGCCAGCAGCCGAAGACTAGCGGTCGAGCAGTACTTC. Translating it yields CASSRRLAVEQYF.

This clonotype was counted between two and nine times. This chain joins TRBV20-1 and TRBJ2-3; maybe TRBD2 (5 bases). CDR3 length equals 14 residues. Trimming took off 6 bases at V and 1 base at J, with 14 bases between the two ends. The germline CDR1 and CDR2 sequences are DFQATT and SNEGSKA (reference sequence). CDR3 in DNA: TGCAGTGCCTCAGCTAGCCCGGGCACAGATACGCAGTATTTT. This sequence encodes CSASASPGTDTQYF.

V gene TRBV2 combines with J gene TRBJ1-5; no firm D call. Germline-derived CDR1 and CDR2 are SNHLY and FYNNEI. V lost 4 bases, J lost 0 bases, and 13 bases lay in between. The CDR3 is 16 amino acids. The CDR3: CASSASRTFSNQPQHF. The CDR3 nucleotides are TGTGCCAGCAGTGCTTCCAGAACCTTTAGCAATCAGCCCCAGCATTTT.

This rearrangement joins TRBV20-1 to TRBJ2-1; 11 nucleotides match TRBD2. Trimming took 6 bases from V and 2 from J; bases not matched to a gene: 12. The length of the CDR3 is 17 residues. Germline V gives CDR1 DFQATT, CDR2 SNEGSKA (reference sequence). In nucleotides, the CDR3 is TGCAGTGCCAAGACTAGCGGGACTGAAAACGCCTACAATGAGCAGTTCTTC. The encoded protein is CSAKTSGTENAYNEQFF.

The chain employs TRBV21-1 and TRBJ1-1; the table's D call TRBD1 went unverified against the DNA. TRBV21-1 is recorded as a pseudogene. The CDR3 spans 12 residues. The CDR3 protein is CASSKDRAEAFF. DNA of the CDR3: TGTGCCAGCAGCAAAGACAGGGCTGAAGCTTTCTTT.

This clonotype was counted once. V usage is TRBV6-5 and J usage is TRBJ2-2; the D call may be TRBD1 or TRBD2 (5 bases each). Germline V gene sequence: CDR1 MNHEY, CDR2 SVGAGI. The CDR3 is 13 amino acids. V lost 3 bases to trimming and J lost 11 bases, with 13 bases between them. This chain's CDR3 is CASSYLRGGELFF. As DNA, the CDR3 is TGTGCCAGCAGTTATCTTCGTGGGGGAGAGCTGTTTTTT.

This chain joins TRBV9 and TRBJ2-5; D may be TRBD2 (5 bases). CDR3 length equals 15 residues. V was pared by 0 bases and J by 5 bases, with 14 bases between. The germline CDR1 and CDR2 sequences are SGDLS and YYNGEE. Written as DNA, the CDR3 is TGTGCCAGCAGCGTAGACGGGGAAGTGGGGGAGACCCAGTACTTC. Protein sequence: CASSVDGEVGETQYF.

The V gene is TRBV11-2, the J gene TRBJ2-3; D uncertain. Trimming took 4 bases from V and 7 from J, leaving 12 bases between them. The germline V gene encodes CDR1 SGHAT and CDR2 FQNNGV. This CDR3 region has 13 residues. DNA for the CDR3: TGTGCCAGCAGCTCACTACAGAAGAATACGCAGTATTTT. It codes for CASSSLQKNTQYF.

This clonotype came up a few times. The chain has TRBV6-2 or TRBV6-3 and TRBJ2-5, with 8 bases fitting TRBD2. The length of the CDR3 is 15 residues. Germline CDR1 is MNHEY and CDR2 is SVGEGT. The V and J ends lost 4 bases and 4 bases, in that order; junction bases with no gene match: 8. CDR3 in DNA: TGTGCCAGCAGTTTCGCGCTAGCGGGTCGAGAGACCCAGTACTTC. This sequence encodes CASSFALAGRETQYF.

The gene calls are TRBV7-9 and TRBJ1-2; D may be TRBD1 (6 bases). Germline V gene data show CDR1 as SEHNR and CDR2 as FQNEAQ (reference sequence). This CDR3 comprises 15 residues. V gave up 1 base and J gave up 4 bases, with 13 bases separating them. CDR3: CASSLGDTVIYGYTF. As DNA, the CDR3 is TGTGCCAGCAGCTTAGGGGACACAGTAATCTATGGCTACACCTTC.

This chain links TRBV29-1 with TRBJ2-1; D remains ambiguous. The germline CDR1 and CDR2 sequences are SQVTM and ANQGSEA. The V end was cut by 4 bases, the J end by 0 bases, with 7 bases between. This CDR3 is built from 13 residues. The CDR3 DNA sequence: TGCAGCGTTGTAGCAGACTCCTACAATGAGCAGTTCTTC. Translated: CSVVADSYNEQFF.

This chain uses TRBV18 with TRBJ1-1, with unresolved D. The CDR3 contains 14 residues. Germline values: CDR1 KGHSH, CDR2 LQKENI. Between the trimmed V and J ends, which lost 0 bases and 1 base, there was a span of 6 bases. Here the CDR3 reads CASSPPGRNTEAFF. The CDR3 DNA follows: TGTGCCAGCTCACCACCGGGGAGGAACACTGAAGCTTTCTTT.

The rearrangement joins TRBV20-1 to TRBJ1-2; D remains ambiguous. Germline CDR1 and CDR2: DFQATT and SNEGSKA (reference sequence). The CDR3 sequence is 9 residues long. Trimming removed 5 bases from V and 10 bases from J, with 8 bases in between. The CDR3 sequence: CSARTSYTF. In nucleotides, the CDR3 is TGCAGTGCTCGAACTTCCTACACCTTC.